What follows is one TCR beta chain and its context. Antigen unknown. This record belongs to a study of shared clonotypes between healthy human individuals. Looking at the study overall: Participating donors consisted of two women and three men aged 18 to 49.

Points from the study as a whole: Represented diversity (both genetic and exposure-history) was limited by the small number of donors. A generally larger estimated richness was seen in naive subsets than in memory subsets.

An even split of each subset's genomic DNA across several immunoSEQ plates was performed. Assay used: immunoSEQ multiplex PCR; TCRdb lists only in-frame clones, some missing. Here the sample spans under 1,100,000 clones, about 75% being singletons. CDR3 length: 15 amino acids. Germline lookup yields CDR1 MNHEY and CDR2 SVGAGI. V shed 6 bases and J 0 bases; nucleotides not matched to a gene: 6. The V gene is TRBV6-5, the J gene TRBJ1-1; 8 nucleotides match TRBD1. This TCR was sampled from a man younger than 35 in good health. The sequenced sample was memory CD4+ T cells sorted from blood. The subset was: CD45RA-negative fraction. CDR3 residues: CASRTGDRMNTEAFF. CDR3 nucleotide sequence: TGTGCCAGCAGGACTGGGGACAGGATGAACACTGAAGCTTTCTTT.